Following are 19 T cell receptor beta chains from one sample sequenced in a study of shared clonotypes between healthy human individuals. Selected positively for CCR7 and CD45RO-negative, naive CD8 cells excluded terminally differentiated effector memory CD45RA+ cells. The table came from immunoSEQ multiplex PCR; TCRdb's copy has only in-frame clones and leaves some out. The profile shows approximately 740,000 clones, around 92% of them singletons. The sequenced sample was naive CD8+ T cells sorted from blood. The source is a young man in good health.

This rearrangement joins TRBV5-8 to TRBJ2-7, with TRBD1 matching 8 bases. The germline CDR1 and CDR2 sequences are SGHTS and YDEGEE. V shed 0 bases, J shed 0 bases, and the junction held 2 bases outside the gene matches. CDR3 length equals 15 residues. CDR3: CASSLEQGVSYEQYF. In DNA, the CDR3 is TGTGCCAGCAGCTTGGAACAGGGGGTCTCCTACGAGCAGTACTTC.

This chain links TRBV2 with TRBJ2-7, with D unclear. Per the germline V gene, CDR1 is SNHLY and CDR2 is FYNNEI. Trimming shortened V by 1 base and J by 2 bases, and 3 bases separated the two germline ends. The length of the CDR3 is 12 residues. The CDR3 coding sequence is TGTGCCAGCAGTGAAGGTGCCTACGAGCAGTACTTC. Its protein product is CASSEGAYEQYF.

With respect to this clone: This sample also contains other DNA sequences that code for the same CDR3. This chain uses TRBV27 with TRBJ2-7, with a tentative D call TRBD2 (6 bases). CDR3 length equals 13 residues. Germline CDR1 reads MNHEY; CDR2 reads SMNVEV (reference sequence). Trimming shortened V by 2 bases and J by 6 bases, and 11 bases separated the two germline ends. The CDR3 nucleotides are TGTGCCAGCAGTTTAGGGCGGGGACGCGAGCAGTACTTC. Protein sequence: CASSLGRGREQYF.

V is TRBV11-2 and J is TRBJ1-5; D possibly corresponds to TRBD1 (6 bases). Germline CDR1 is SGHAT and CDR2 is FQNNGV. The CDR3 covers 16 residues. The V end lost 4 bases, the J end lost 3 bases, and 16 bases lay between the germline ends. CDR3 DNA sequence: TGTGCCAGCAGCTATGGGCGACGGGGGGCCAATCAGCCCCAGCATTTT. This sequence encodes CASSYGRRGANQPQHF.

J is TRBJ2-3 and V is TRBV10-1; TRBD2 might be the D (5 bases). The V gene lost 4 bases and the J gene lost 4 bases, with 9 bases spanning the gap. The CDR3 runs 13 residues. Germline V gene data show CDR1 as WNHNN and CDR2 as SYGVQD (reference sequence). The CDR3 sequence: CASSGAGSDTQYF. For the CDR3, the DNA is TGCGCCAGCAGTGGGGCGGGTTCAGATACGCAGTATTTT.

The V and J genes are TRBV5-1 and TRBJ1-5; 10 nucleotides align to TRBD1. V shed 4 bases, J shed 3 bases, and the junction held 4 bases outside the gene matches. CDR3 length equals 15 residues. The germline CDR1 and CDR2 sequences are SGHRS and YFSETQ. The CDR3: CASSAGTGVNQPQHF. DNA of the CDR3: TGCGCCAGCAGCGCCGGGACAGGGGTCAATCAGCCCCAGCATTTT.

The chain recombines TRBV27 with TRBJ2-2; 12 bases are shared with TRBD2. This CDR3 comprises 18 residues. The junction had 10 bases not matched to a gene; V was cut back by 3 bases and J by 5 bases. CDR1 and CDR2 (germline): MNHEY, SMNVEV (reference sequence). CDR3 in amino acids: CASSLVGRTSGMTGELFF. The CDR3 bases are TGTGCCAGCAGTTTGGTTGGACGGACTAGCGGGATGACCGGGGAGCTGTTTTTT.

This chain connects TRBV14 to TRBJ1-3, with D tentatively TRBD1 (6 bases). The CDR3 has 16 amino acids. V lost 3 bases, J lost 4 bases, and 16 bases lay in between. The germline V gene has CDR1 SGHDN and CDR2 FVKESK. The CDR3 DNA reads TGTGCCAGCAGCCAGTTGGCAGGCGGGGGCGGAAACACCATATATTTT. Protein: CASSQLAGGGGNTIYF.

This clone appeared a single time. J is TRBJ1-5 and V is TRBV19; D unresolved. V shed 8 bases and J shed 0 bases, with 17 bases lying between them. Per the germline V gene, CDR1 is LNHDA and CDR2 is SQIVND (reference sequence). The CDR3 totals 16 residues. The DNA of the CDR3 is TGTGCCAGTGGCGTAGGATGGGGAAATAGCAATCAGCCCCAGCATTTT. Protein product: CASGVGWGNSNQPQHF.

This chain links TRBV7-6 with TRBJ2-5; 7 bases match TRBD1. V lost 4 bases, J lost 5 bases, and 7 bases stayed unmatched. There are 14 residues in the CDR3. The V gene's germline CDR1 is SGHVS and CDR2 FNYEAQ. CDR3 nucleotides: TGTGCCAGCAGCTCACCGACAGGGATGGAGACCCAGTACTTC. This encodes CASSSPTGMETQYF.

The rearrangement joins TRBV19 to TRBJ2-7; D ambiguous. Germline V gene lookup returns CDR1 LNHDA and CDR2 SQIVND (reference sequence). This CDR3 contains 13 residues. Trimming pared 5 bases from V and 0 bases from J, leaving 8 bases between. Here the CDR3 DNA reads TGTGCCAGTAGTGCAGTTTTCTCCTACGAGCAGTACTTC. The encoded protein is CASSAVFSYEQYF.

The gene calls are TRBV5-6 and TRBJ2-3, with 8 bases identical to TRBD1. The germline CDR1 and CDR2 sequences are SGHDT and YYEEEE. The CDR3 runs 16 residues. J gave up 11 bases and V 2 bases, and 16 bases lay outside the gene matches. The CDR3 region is CASSLLTGDIAVVQYF. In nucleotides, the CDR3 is TGTGCCAGCAGCTTACTGACAGGGGACATAGCAGTTGTGCAGTATTTT.

This CDR3 reads CSVEDPLERQRSGNTIYF. The CDR3 DNA reads as TGCAGCGTTGAAGATCCCCTCGAGAGGCAACGCTCTGGAAACACCATATATTTT. V gene TRBV29-1 combines with J gene TRBJ1-3, with D uncertain. The ends were cut back, 0 bases at V and 0 bases at J, with 18 bases in the middle. The CDR3 has 18 amino acids. Germline CDR1 reads SQVTM; CDR2 reads ANQGSEA.

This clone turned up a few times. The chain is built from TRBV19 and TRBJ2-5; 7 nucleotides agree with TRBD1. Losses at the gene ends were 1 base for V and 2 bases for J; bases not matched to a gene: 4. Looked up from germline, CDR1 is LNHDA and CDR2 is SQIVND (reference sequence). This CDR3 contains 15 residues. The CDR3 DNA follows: TGTGCCAGTAGTATAGGGGCGACAGGGCAAGAGACCCAGTACTTC. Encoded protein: CASSIGATGQETQYF.

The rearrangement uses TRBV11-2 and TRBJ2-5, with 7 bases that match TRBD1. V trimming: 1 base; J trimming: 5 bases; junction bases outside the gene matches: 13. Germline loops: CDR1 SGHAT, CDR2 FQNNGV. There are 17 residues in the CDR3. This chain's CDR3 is CASSLARQGAARETQYF. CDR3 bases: TGTGCCAGCAGCTTAGCCCGACAGGGTGCGGCGCGGGAGACCCAGTACTTC.

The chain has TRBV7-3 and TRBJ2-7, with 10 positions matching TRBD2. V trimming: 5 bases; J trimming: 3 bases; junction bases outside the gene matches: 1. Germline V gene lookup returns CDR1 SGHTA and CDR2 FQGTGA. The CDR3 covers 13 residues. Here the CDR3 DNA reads TGTGCCAGCAGCGGGACTAGCGACTACGAGCAGTACTTC. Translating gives CASSGTSDYEQYF.

CDR3 loop: CASSLKALQETQYF. The CDR3 DNA is TGTGCCAGTAGTCTAAAGGCATTACAAGAGACCCAGTACTTC. The chain links TRBV19 to TRBJ2-5, with D uncertain. This CDR3 comprises 14 residues. The V gene's germline CDR1 is LNHDA and CDR2 SQIVND (reference sequence). V lost 5 bases, J lost 2 bases, and 12 bases lay in between. Full variable domain (missing parts from reference TRBV19 and TRBJ2-5): DGGITQSPKYLFRKEGQNVTLSCEQNLNHDAMYWYRQDPGQGLRLIYYSQIVNDFQKGDIAEGYSVSREKKESFPLTVTSAQKNPTAFYLCASSLKALQETQYFGPGTRLLVL.

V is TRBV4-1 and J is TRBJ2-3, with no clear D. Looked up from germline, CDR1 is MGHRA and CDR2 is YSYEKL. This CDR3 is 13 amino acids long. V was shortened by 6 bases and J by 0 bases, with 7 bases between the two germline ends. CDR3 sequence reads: CASREDSTDTQYF. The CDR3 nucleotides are TGCGCCAGCAGAGAGGACAGCACAGATACGCAGTATTTT.

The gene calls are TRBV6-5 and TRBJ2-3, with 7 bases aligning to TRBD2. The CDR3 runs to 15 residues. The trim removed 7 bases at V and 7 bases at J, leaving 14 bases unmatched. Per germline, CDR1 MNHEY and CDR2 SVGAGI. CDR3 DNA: TGTGCCAGCACCACCTCAGCTAGCGGAGTTTATACGCAGTATTTT. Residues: CASTTSASGVYTQYF.